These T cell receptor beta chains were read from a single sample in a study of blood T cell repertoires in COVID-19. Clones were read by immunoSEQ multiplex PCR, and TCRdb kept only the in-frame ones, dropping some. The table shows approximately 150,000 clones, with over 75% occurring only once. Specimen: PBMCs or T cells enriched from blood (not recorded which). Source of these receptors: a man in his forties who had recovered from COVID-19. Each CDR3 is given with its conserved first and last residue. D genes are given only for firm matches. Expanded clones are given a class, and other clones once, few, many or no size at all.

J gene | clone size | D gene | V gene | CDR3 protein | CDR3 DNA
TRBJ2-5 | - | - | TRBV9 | CASSVDGGRQETQYF | TGTGCCAGCAGCGTAGACGGGGGGCGCCAAGAGACCCAGTACTTC
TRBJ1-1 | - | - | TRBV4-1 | CASSQDGQTNTEAFF | TGCGCCAGCAGCCAAGATGGACAAACGAACACTGAAGCTTTCTTT
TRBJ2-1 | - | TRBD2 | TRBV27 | CASSSAGGLYNEQFF | TGTGCCAGCAGCAGCGCGGGGGGCCTATACAATGAGCAGTTCTTC
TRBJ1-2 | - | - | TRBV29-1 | CSVSEGVLSGYTF | TGCAGCGTTAGCGAAGGGGTTTTATCTGGCTACACCTTC
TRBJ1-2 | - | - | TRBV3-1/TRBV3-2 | CASSPRDPVGYTF | TGTGCCAGCAGCCCGCGGGACCCGGTAGGCTACACCTTC
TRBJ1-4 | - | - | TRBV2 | CASRFSTNEKLFF | TGTGCCAGCAGATTCTCAACTAATGAAAAACTGTTTTTT
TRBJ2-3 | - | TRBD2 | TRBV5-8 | CASSLGPGTSGKIGTDTQYF | TGTGCCAGCAGCTTGGGGCCCGGGACTAGCGGGAAGATCGGCACAGATACGCAGTATTTT
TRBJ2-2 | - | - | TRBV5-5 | CASSWQGPGELFF | TGTGCCAGCAGCTGGCAGGGTCCCGGGGAGCTGTTTTTT
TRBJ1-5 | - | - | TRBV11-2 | CASSSDRDQPQHF | TGTGCCAGCAGCTCCGACAGAGATCAGCCCCAGCATTTT
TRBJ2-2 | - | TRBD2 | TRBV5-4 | CASSFGGTGGNTGELFF | TGTGCCAGCAGCTTCGGCGGAACGGGGGGGAACACCGGGGAGCTGTTTTTT
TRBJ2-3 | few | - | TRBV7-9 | CASSRDGGDTQYF | TGTGCCAGCAGCCGAGACGGCGGGGATACGCAGTATTTT
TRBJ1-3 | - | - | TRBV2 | CASSEAGQQGNTIYF | TGTGCCAGCAGTGAAGCAGGACAGCAAGGAAACACCATATATTTT
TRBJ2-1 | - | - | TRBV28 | CASSPRLPPKQFF | TGTGCCAGCAGTCCTCGACTCCCCCCCAAGCAGTTCTTC
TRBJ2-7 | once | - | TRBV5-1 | CASSSGLEQYF | TGCGCCAGCAGCAGCGGACTAGAGCAGTACTTC
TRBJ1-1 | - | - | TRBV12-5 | CASGLDVGAEAFF | TGTGCTAGTGGTTTGGACGTGGGCGCTGAAGCTTTCTTT
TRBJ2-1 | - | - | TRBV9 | CASSVKREGSSYNEQFF | TGTGCCAGCAGCGTAAAAAGAGAGGGAAGCTCCTACAATGAGCAGTTCTTC
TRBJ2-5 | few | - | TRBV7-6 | CASSTTAGTQYF | TGTGCCAGCAGTACTACGGCGGGCACCCAGTACTTC
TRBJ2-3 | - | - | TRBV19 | CASSTSRRDTQYF | TGTGCCAGTAGTACCAGCAGGCGAGATACGCAGTATTTT
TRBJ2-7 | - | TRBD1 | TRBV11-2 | CASKPLRQGTNEQYF | TGTGCCAGCAAACCCCTTCGACAGGGTACGAACGAGCAGTACTTC
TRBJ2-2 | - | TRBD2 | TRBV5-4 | CASSFSGLSTGELFF | TGTGCCAGCAGCTTTAGCGGGTTAAGCACCGGGGAGCTGTTTTTT
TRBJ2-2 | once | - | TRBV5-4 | CASSLVAGELFF | TGTGCCAGCAGCTTGGTCGCCGGGGAGCTGTTTTTT
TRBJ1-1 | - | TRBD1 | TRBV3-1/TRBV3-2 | CASSFQDRPNTEAFF | TGTGCCAGCAGCTTTCAGGACAGGCCGAACACTGAAGCTTTCTTT
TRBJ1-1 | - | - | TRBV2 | CASSTRHPLNTEAFF | TGTGCCAGCAGTACCAGGCACCCCTTGAACACTGAAGCTTTCTTT
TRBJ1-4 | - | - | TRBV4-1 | CASSHGGGANEKLFF | TGCGCCAGCAGCCATGGGGGGGGAGCTAATGAAAAACTGTTTTTT
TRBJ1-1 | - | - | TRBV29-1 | CSAAQGVELGEAFF | TGCAGCGCCGCACAGGGAGTAGAACTGGGTGAAGCTTTCTTT
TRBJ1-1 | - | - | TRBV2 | CASSEAAGELNTEAFF | TGTGCCAGCAGTGAGGCGGCAGGGGAATTGAACACTGAAGCTTTCTTT
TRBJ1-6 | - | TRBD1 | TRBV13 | CASSIYQQGAHNSPLHF | TGTGCCAGCAGCATCTACCAACAGGGGGCGCATAATTCACCCCTCCACTTT
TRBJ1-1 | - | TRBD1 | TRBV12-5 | CASGLVISGGMNTEAFF | TGTGCTAGTGGTTTGGTAATCTCAGGGGGGATGAACACTGAAGCTTTCTTT
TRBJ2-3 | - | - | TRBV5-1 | CASSLAGQGFTDTQYF | TGCGCCAGCAGCTTGGCCGGGCAGGGGTTCACAGATACGCAGTATTTT
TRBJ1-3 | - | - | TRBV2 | CASTSQGTSGNTIYF | TGTGCCAGCACTTCTCAGGGCACCTCTGGAAACACCATATATTTT
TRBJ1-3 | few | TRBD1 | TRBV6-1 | CASSEEKGASGNTIYF | TGTGCCAGCAGTGAAGAAAAGGGGGCCTCTGGAAACACCATATATTTT
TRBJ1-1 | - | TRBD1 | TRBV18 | CASSTGVGDTEAFF | TGTGCCAGCTCAACAGGGGTCGGGGACACTGAAGCTTTCTTT
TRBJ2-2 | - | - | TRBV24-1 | CATTPGQGFSGGTGELFF | TGTGCCACCACCCCGGGACAGGGATTTAGCGGGGGAACCGGGGAGCTGTTTTTT
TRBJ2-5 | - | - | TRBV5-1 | CASSGGTLTETQYF | TGCGCCAGCAGCGGCGGGACTCTGACAGAGACCCAGTACTTC
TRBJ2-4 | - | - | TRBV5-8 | CASSLGGAPTIQYF | TGTGCCAGCAGCTTAGGGGGGGCCCCGACCATTCAGTACTTC
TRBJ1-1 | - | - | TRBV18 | CASSLGGRTEAFF | TGTGCCAGCTCACTCGGGGGGCGCACTGAAGCTTTCTTT
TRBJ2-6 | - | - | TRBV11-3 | CASSLDPRRGQSVGANVLTF | TGTGCCAGCAGCTTAGATCCGCGAAGGGGTCAGTCAGTGGGGGCCAACGTCCTGACTTTC
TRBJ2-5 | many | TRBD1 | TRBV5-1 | CASSSDRGKTQYF | TGCGCCAGCAGCTCCGACAGGGGCAAGACCCAGTACTTC
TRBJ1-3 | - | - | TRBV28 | CASLLTGGNTIYF | TGTGCCAGCCTTCTCACCGGGGGGAACACCATATATTTT